The 12 T cell receptor beta chains below come from one sample, sequenced in a study of T cells in Graves' hyperthyroidism and ophthalmopathy. The source material, RNA transcripts, was used to amplify TCR beta CDR3 regions. First-round RT-PCR with HTBI primers amplified the TCR CDR3 region. TCRdb passed the multiplex PCR reads through MiXCR, listing each CDR3 protein once. The sample consists of about 500,000 distinct CDR3 sequences, 16% of them appearing once. The sample taken for sequencing was blood. The receptors originated from a woman younger than 35 with Graves' hyperthyroidism.

Only a few counts were recorded for this clonotype. The V gene is TRBV19, the J gene TRBJ2-1; TRBD2 agrees at 8 bases. There are 16 residues in the CDR3. The V gene's germline CDR1 is LNHDA and CDR2 SQIVND (reference sequence). V shed 8 bases, J shed 6 bases, and the junction held 15 bases outside the gene matches. CDR3 sequence (DNA): TGTGCCAGTCCTCCCCGGGAGGGAGAAACAATCAATGAGCAGTTCTTC. Translation gives CASPPREGETINEQFF. Using reference TRBV19 and TRBJ2-1 for the parts outside the CDR3, the full variable domain is DGGITQSPKYLFRKEGQNVTLSCEQNLNHDAMYWYRQDPGQGLRLIYYSQIVNDFQKGDIAEGYSVSREKKESFPLTVTSAQKNPTAFYLCASPPREGETINEQFFGPGTRLTVL.

In its sample, this clonotype was seen many times. This chain uses TRBV10-3 with TRBJ2-3; TRBD2 matches 12 bases. Germline V lookup: CDR1 ENHRY, CDR2 SYGVKD. Germline trimming cut 4 bases from V and 9 bases from J; bases unmatched to any gene: 11. The CDR3 extends over 16 amino acids. Written as DNA, the CDR3 is TGTGCCATCAGTGGGACGACTAGCGGGAGCCCAAGGACGCAGTATTTT. Its translation is CAISGTTSGSPRTQYF.

This clonotype was detected ten times or more. The DNA for the CDR3 is TGTGCCAGCAGTTTAGGTGTCTCTGGGGCCAACGTCCTGACTTTC. As protein: CASSLGVSGANVLTF. V gene TRBV12-3 or TRBV12-4 combines with J gene TRBJ2-6; D not certain. This CDR3 comprises 15 residues. With 1 base removed from V and 0 bases from J, the gap between germline ends came to 4 bases.

Ten or more counts support this clonotype. The chain links TRBV27 to TRBJ1-1, with 7 bases identical to TRBD1. CDR3 length: 14 residues. V shed 5 bases and J 4 bases; nucleotides not matched to a gene: 7. Germline values: CDR1 MNHEY, CDR2 SMNVEV (reference sequence). As DNA, the CDR3 is TGTGCCAGCAGTCCGAAGTGGGACAGCACTGAAGCTTTCTTT. It specifies CASSPKWDSTEAFF.

This clonotype appeared a few times. The chain is built from TRBV6-2 or TRBV6-3 and TRBJ1-5; a weak D match, TRBD1 (5 bases). With 0 bases removed from V and 6 bases from J, the gap between germline ends came to 15 bases. In germline, CDR1 is MNHEY, CDR2 SVGEGT. This CDR3 has 16 residues. The CDR3, as DNA: TGTGCCAGCAGTTACTCTAGCGCAGGGTACGGTCAGCCCCAGCATTTT. Encoded protein: CASSYSSAGYGQPQHF.

This clonotype was seen ten or more times. The chain uses TRBV20-1 and TRBJ2-3; TRBD2 aligns across 13 bases. Germline V gene data show CDR1 as DFQATT and CDR2 as SNEGSKA (reference sequence). There are 19 residues in the CDR3. Losses at the gene ends were 0 bases for V and 2 bases for J; bases not matched to a gene: 11. The CDR3 reads CSARDPGTSGTVNTDTQYF. The CDR3 bases are TGCAGTGCTAGAGATCCTGGGACTAGCGGGACTGTAAACACAGATACGCAGTATTTT.

This clonotype was detected only a few times. This rearrangement joins TRBV7-2 to TRBJ2-7; 10 bases are shared with TRBD2. Germline V gene lookup returns CDR1 SGHTA and CDR2 FQGNSA. Trimming removed 4 bases from V and 3 bases from J; junction bases left unmatched: 12. The length of the CDR3 is 17 residues. This CDR3 is CASSSGPASGSFYEQYF. The CDR3 bases are TGTGCCAGCAGCTCTGGTCCGGCTAGCGGGAGCTTCTACGAGCAGTACTTC.

At least ten counts were recorded for this clonotype. V usage is TRBV7-2 and J usage is TRBJ2-7, with TRBD2 matching 10 bases. Trimming cost V 6 bases and J 3 bases; bases outside gene matches: 8. Germline V gives CDR1 SGHTA, CDR2 FQGNSA. The CDR3 runs to 15 residues. DNA for the CDR3: TGTGCCAGCAGGCACCCTAGCGGGGGCCTCTACGAGCAGTACTTC. This gives the protein CASRHPSGGLYEQYF.

A few counts support this clonotype. The chain has TRBV29-1 and TRBJ1-5, with 7 bases identical to TRBD1. The germline V gene encodes CDR1 SQVTM and CDR2 ANQGSEA. V was clipped by 5 bases and J by 2 bases; unmatched bases: 6. This CDR3 is built from 14 residues. In nucleotides, the CDR3 is TGCAGCGTTCGACAGGGATCGGGCAATCAGCCCCAGCATTTT. It is translated as CSVRQGSGNQPQHF.

This clonotype was counted ten times or more. The genes are TRBV4-2 and TRBJ2-3; 7 bases map to TRBD2. CDR1 is LGHNA, CDR2 YNFKEQ, per germline. The CDR3 sequence is 15 residues long. V shed 3 bases and J 4 bases; nucleotides not matched to a gene: 7. CDR3 protein: CASSQTSYIPDTQYF. Here the CDR3 DNA reads TGTGCCAGCAGCCAGACTAGCTATATCCCAGATACGCAGTATTTT.

This clonotype turned up a few times. V usage is TRBV4-1 and J usage is TRBJ1-5, with D possibly being TRBD1 (6 bases). The germline V gene has CDR1 MGHRA and CDR2 YSYEKL. V lost 0 bases, J lost 0 bases, and 9 bases lay in between. This CDR3 is 16 amino acids long. The CDR3 spells CASSQDQGNSNQPQHF. In DNA, the CDR3 is TGCGCCAGCAGCCAAGATCAGGGGAATAGCAATCAGCCCCAGCATTTT.

This clonotype has just a few counts. This chain links TRBV10-1 with TRBJ2-1; D is perhaps TRBD1 (5 bases). The ends were cut back, 2 bases at V and 7 bases at J, with 12 bases in the middle. CDR1 WNHNN and CDR2 SYGVQD come from the germline V gene (reference sequence). This CDR3 has 14 amino acids. CDR3 region: CASSERGRFNEQFF. The CDR3 DNA reads TGCGCCAGCAGTGAGAGGGGCAGGTTTAATGAGCAGTTCTTC.